The 26 T cell receptor beta chains below come from one sample, sequenced in a study of glioma-infiltrating T cells. The iRepertoire nested amplicon-rescue multiplex PCR amplified TCR alpha and beta CDR3s from RNA. TCRdb itself ran the multiplex PCR reads through MiXCR, one entry per CDR3 protein. This repertoire shows 110,000 or so distinct CDR3 sequences, less than 30% found once; its top ten account for roughly 30%. Sequenced input: glioma tissue, nonneoplastic brain tissue, or PBMCs (not recorded which). The receptors here all came from a human donor with low-grade glioma or glioblastoma, undergoing nonglioma brain surgery, or in good health (not recorded which).

This clonotype was counted ten times or more. This sequence joins TRBV6-1 and TRBJ2-3, with 8 bases identical to TRBD1. The ends lost 6 bases at V and 1 base at J; junction bases unmatched: 9. The CDR3 contains 16 residues. CDR1 is MNHNS, CDR2 SASEGT, per germline. CDR3 sequence: CASRVTGGKGTDTQYF. CDR3 sequence (DNA): TGTGCCAGCAGAGTAACAGGGGGAAAAGGCACAGATACGCAGTATTTT.

In its sample, this clonotype was seen many times. The chain employs TRBV6-1 and TRBJ2-7; D is uncertain. Germline V CDR1 and CDR2: MNHNS, SASEGT. V was clipped by 6 bases and J by 1 base, with 10 bases between them. The CDR3 runs to 13 residues. The chain's CDR3 is CASSSPRSYEQYF. Written as DNA, the CDR3 is TGTGCCAGCAGCTCCCCAAGATCCTACGAGCAGTACTTC.

There are many counts of this clonotype. V usage is TRBV19 and J usage is TRBJ2-1; 11 nucleotides line up with TRBD2. Losses at the gene ends were 7 bases for V and 3 bases for J; bases not matched to a gene: 8. This CDR3 is built from 16 residues. The germline V gene has CDR1 LNHDA and CDR2 SQIVND (reference sequence). The CDR3 reads CASTLLAGANYNEQFF. The CDR3 region has the DNA TGTGCCAGTACTCTACTAGCGGGAGCAAACTACAATGAGCAGTTCTTC.

Note on this clonotype: Being one base from a much bigger clone, this may be a read error. The chain employs TRBV7-9 and TRBJ2-1; D gene unclear. The CDR3 loop spans 15 amino acids. The germline gives CDR1 SEHNR, CDR2 FQNEAQ (reference sequence). The CDR3 is CASSLPRSSHNEQFF. CDR3 coding DNA: TGTGCCAGCAGCTTACCGCGGAGCTCCCACAATGAGCAGTTCTTC.

This clonotype was counted ten times or more. This chain joins TRBV2 and TRBJ1-5; no definite D call. Per germline, CDR1 SNHLY and CDR2 FYNNEI. CDR3 length equals 14 residues. V dropped 4 bases and J dropped 3 bases, with 10 bases sitting between them. Written as DNA, the CDR3 is TGTGCCAGCAGTGTCGCGATTCCCAATCAGCCCCAGCATTTT. This sequence encodes CASSVAIPNQPQHF. The whole variable domain, filled in from reference TRBV2 and TRBJ1-5, reads EPEVTQTPSHQVTQMGQEVILRCVPISNHLYFYWYRQILGQKVEFLVSFYNNEISEKSEIFDDQFSVERPDGSNFTLKIRSTKLEDSAMYFCASSVAIPNQPQHFGDGTRLSIL.

Ten or more counts support this clonotype. In DNA, the CDR3 is TGTGCCAGTAGTCAACTGGGACAGTGGAATCAGCCCCAGCATTTT. It translates to CASSQLGQWNQPQHF. The chain uses TRBV19 and TRBJ1-5, with 7 bases matching TRBD1. V lost 5 bases to trimming and J lost 4 bases; unmatched junction nucleotides: 8. From germline, CDR1 is LNHDA and CDR2 SQIVND (reference sequence). CDR3 length: 15 residues.

Notes on this clonotype: At one end, the junction sequence differs from germline, possibly due to a read error. V and J are TRBV11-3 and TRBJ1-1, with D hard to call. Germline assignment: CDR1 SGHNT and CDR2 YENEEA. The CDR3 runs to 15 residues. In nucleotides, the CDR3 is TGTGCCAGCAGCTTAGACCTTACGGGGAACAATGAAGCCTTCTTT. Amino acid sequence: CASSLDLTGNNEAFF.

The chain has TRBV18 and TRBJ2-7; 10 nucleotides agree with TRBD1. This CDR3 is 16 amino acids long. CDR1 and CDR2 from the germline V gene are KGHSH and LQKENI. V lost 3 bases to trimming and J lost 7 bases; unmatched junction nucleotides: 12. The CDR3 is CASSPGQGLWDNEQYF. CDR3 coding DNA: TGTGCCAGCTCACCGGGACAGGGGTTATGGGACAATGAGCAGTACTTC. Looking up the rest from reference TRBV18 and TRBJ2-7 gives the full variable domain: NAGVMQNPRHLVRRRGQEARLRCSPMKGHSHVYWYRQLPEEGLKFMVYLQKENIIDESGMPKERFSAEFPKEGPSILRIQQVVRGDSAAYFCASSPGQGLWDNEQYFGPGTRLTVT.

At least ten counts were recorded for this clonotype. The J gene is TRBJ2-1, the V gene TRBV7-2, with D maybe TRBD2 (6 bases). This CDR3 has 16 amino acids. CDR1 is SGHTA, CDR2 FQGNSA, per germline. Trimming stripped 2 bases from V and 2 bases from J, with 13 bases between. As DNA, the CDR3 is TGTGCCAGCAGCTTACACGGGACTCCTACCTACAATGAGCAGTTCTTC. It is translated as CASSLHGTPTYNEQFF.

This clonotype was found a few times. A much larger clone sits a single nucleotide away, making a read error possible. This is likely a read error, given that the CDR3 carries no conserved phenylalanine or tryptophan at its end. J is TRBJ1-2 and V is TRBV18, with TRBD1 matching 7 bases. Germline V gene data show CDR1 as KGHSH and CDR2 as LQKENI. The CDR3 is 17 amino acids. V shed 2 bases, J shed 3 bases, and the junction held 12 bases outside the gene matches. CDR3 sequence: CASSPEAASGGDYGYTL. The CDR3 DNA sequence: TGTGCCAGCTCACCAGAGGCAGCCTCAGGGGGGGACTATGGCTACACCCTC.

This clonotype was seen ten or more times. The chain uses TRBV14 and TRBJ2-3; D perhaps matches TRBD1 (5 bases). CDR1 and CDR2 (germline): SGHDN, FVKESK. V was cut by 3 bases and J by 2 bases, with 15 bases left in between. The CDR3 sequence is 16 residues long. The CDR3 coding sequence is TGTGCCAGCAGCCATTCGTTGAGCAGGGTCACAGATACGCAGTATTTT. This translates into CASSHSLSRVTDTQYF.

At least ten counts were recorded for this clonotype. This chain links TRBV14 with TRBJ1-1; tentatively, D is TRBD1 (5 bases). V shed 4 bases and J shed 3 bases, with 12 bases lying between them. This CDR3 comprises 14 residues. Germline V gene lookup returns CDR1 SGHDN and CDR2 FVKESK. CDR3 region: CASSPQGRDTEAFF. CDR3 nucleotide sequence: TGTGCCAGCAGCCCCCAGGGTAGGGACACTGAAGCTTTCTTT.

The table lists this clonotype with a few counts. The gene calls are TRBV12-3 or TRBV12-4 and TRBJ2-2; D is ambiguous. The CDR3 loop spans 15 amino acids. Trimming took off 6 bases at V and 5 bases at J, with 16 bases between the two ends. The CDR3 nucleotides read TGTGCCAGCAGCCCGCAGTACATGCTAACCGGGGAGCTGTTTTTT. It translates to CASSPQYMLTGELFF.

As regards this clonotype: Germline is not matched at one junction end, which may reflect a read error. The CDR3 reads CASSGDGNTEALF. DNA for the CDR3: TGTGCCAGCTCAGGGGACGGGAACACCGAAGCTCTCTTT. The chain is built from TRBV18 and TRBJ1-1; maybe TRBD1 (5 bases). The CDR3 has 13 amino acids. Germline CDR1 is KGHSH and CDR2 is LQKENI.

In this sample, this clonotype turned up many times. This chain links TRBV2 with TRBJ1-5, with no clear D. The CDR3 has 14 residues. The germline gives CDR1 SNHLY, CDR2 FYNNEI. Between the trimmed V and J ends, which lost 6 bases and 3 bases, there was a span of 12 bases. The DNA of the CDR3 is TGTGCCAGCAGCTCCACCTCGTACAATCAGCCCCAGCATTTT. This encodes CASSSTSYNQPQHF.

A few counts support this clonotype. The DNA of the CDR3 is TGTGCTAGTGGTTTGGTACCCAGCGGGGGGGCCGCTCCCTACAATGAGCAGTTCTTC. Its protein is CASGLVPSGGAAPYNEQFF. The gene calls are TRBV12-5 and TRBJ2-1, with TRBD2 matching over 10 bases. Unmatched junction bases numbered 10, after V lost 0 bases and J lost 2 bases. This CDR3 comprises 19 residues. Germline V gene lookup returns CDR1 LGHNT and CDR2 FRNRAP.

V gene TRBV14 combines with J gene TRBJ2-5; D perhaps matches TRBD2 (5 bases). The CDR3 is 14 residues long. Germline CDR1 and CDR2: SGHDN and FVKESK. Between the trimmed V and J ends, which lost 4 bases and 4 bases, there was a span of 13 bases. The CDR3 coding sequence is TGTGCCAGCAGCCTGAGGGCGACCGGAGAGACCCAGTACTTC. Its translation: CASSLRATGETQYF.

Many counts were recorded for this clonotype. The chain combines TRBV27 with TRBJ2-3; 7 bases are a match to TRBD2. The length of the CDR3 is 14 residues. In germline, CDR1 is MNHEY, CDR2 SMNVEV (reference sequence). After removal of 2 bases from V and 5 bases from J, the junction contained 4 bases not matched to a gene. The CDR3 region has the DNA TGTGCCAGCAGTTTACGGCTAGCGGAAGATACGCAGTATTTT. It yields the protein CASSLRLAEDTQYF.

In this sample, this clonotype turned up many times. The chain recombines TRBV18 with TRBJ2-5; maybe TRBD1 (5 bases). V was shortened by 3 bases and J by 2 bases, with 16 bases between the two germline ends. The germline gives CDR1 KGHSH, CDR2 LQKENI. This CDR3 has 16 amino acids. DNA for the CDR3: TGTGCCAGCTCACCGACTCGACAGTGGGGACAAGAGACCCAGTACTTC. Encoded protein: CASSPTRQWGQETQYF.

This clonotype showed up many times. V and J are TRBV20-1 and TRBJ1-5, with a possible D match to TRBD1 (5 bases). The CDR3 is 14 residues long. Trimming removed 3 bases at V and 4 bases at J, with 13 bases between. The germline gives CDR1 DFQATT, CDR2 SNEGSKA (reference sequence). The CDR3 region is CSARPQGGNQPQHF. The CDR3 nucleotides read TGCAGTGCTAGGCCCCAGGGAGGAAATCAGCCCCAGCATTTT.

In the case of this clonotype: A much larger clonotype is one base distant, so this may be a read error. V usage is TRBV7-9 and J usage is TRBJ2-7, with TRBD2 as a possible D gene (6 bases). The V gene's germline CDR1 is SEHNR and CDR2 FQNEAQ (reference sequence). This CDR3 spans 14 amino acids. CDR3 amino acids: CASSLGGVTYEQCF. CDR3 DNA: TGTGCCAGCAGCCTGGGCGGGGTGACCTACGAGCAGTGCTTC.

As to this clonotype: This could be a read error, since a much larger clone is one nucleotide away. The chain has TRBV2 and TRBJ1-1, with D unresolved. CDR1 and CDR2 from the germline V gene are SNHLY and FYNNEI. This CDR3 contains 15 residues. Trimming removed 8 bases at V and 4 bases at J, with 20 bases between. CDR3 nucleotides: TGTGCCAGCTCCCCTTACGGACCGAGGAGCACTGAAGCTTTCTTT. This translates into CASSPYGPRSTEAFF.

This clonotype was recorded at least ten times. The chain employs TRBV4-2 and TRBJ1-1; 10 bases are a match to TRBD1. Looked up from germline, CDR1 is LGHNA and CDR2 is YNFKEQ. With V trimmed by 0 bases and J by 5 bases, 3 bases remained unmatched. The CDR3 is made up of 15 amino acids. This CDR3 is CASSQEGQGGTEAFF. The CDR3 bases are TGTGCCAGCAGCCAAGAAGGACAGGGGGGAACTGAAGCTTTCTTT.

This clonotype showed up just a few times. V usage is TRBV29-1 and J usage is TRBJ2-5, with D tentatively TRBD1 or TRBD2 (5 bases each). The CDR3 is 14 residues long. Trimming took off 7 bases at V and 3 bases at J, with 18 bases between the two ends. Germline V gene lookup returns CDR1 SQVTM and CDR2 ANQGSEA. The CDR3, as DNA: TGCAGCGCCCGGGGCAGGGAGTGGGAAGAGACCCAGTACTTC. Translating it yields CSARGREWEETQYF.

This clonotype was recorded at least ten times. V usage is TRBV25-1 and J usage is TRBJ2-7; no reliable D call. Germline CDR1 is MGHDK and CDR2 is SYGVNS. The CDR3 loop spans 13 amino acids. The V gene lost 7 bases and the J gene lost 0 bases, with 10 bases spanning the gap. CDR3 protein: CASTVGPSYEQYF. CDR3 bases: TGTGCCAGCACGGTAGGGCCCTCCTACGAGCAGTACTTC.

Note on this clonotype: A read error is possible here, since a much larger clone lies one base away. V and J are TRBV3-1 and TRBJ1-2, with TRBD1 matching 9 bases. The J segment lost 14 bases and the V segment lost 3 bases, leaving 19 bases of the junction unmatched. This CDR3 is 16 amino acids long. Germline lookup yields CDR1 LGHDT and CDR2 YNNKEL (reference sequence). The CDR3 sequence: CASSHMTGGQGHRGTF. The CDR3 DNA sequence: TGTGCCAGCAGCCATATGACAGGGGGACAGGGTCACCGGGGGACCTTC.